This T cell receptor beta chain comes out of a study of shared clonotypes between healthy human individuals. Study-wide points: Clonotypes that were shared across a few donors made up around 4.6% of naive CD4 clonotypes.

All donors were healthy HIV-negative adults lacking recent acute infections or vaccinations. A remark on this clone: Antigen unknown.

In germline, CDR1 is MDHEN, CDR2 SYDVKM. CDR3 length: 19 residues. The V gene end was trimmed by 2 bases and the J gene end by 0 bases; junction bases not matched to a gene: 7. Method: immunoSEQ multiplex PCR; TCRdb's copy keeps in-frame clones and lacks some. The data hold 850,000 to 1,200,000 clones, with around 76% observed a single time. V and J are TRBV28 and TRBJ2-1; 13 bases align to TRBD2. Sequencing was carried out using memory CD4+ T cells sorted from blood. The sample's subset: CD45RA-negative fraction. The TCR originated in a man between 18 and 35 years old in good health. CDR3 amino acids: CASSLPGTSGASSYNEQFF. As DNA, the CDR3 is TGTGCCAGCAGTTTACCGGGGACTAGCGGGGCTAGCTCCTACAATGAGCAGTTCTTC.